This entry lists 26 T cell receptor beta chains sequenced from one sample in a study of human T cells and chemical hapten exposure. TCRdb re-derived calls from the RACE reads in MiXCR, one entry per CDR3 protein. Of over 100,000 distinct CDR3 sequences in the sample, around 11% were seen once. This sample's time point: patch test 3, about 24 weeks after DPC sensitization. Treatment meaning: therapeutic diphenylcyclopropenone sensitization with weekly scalp DPC. Source: whole blood, taken in connection with sensitization to the hapten diphenylcyclopropenone (DPC). The receptors were sampled from a woman in her 50s with alopecia areata. Some clones in this sample may be carry-over from other donors' samples.

V is TRBV11-2 and J is TRBJ1-4, with D possibly matching TRBD1 (5 bases). Trimming cost V 2 bases and J 4 bases, with 11 bases left between them. The germline CDR1 and CDR2 sequences are SGHAT and FQNNGV. The CDR3 is 15 residues long. CDR3 loop: CASSLQRGRNEKLFF. The CDR3 nucleotides read TGTGCCAGCAGCTTACAAAGGGGCCGTAATGAAAAACTGTTTTTT.

This clonotype has more than one count but fewer than ten. In DNA, the CDR3 is TGTGCCAGCAGTTTACCAACAGGGAGGGGCTATGGCTACACCTTC. Translating it yields CASSLPTGRGYGYTF. V is TRBV28 and J is TRBJ1-2; perhaps TRBD1 as D (6 bases). Per germline, CDR1 MDHEN and CDR2 SYDVKM. This CDR3 comprises 15 residues. V dropped 2 bases and J dropped 4 bases, with 14 bases sitting between them.

In its sample, this clonotype was seen many times. The chain carries TRBV2 and TRBJ2-2; 12 bases line up with TRBD2. Germline CDR1 is SNHLY and CDR2 is FYNNEI. V lost 6 bases and J lost 5; bases outside the gene matches: 7. The CDR3 has 16 residues. CDR3 in DNA: TGTGCCAGCAGGCTACTAGCGGGGGGCGGAACCGGGGAGCTGTTTTTT. This encodes CASRLLAGGGTGELFF.

This rearrangement joins TRBV7-3 to TRBJ2-3; weak D call: TRBD2 (6 bases). CDR3 length equals 15 residues. Germline values: CDR1 SGHTA, CDR2 FQGTGA. V was cut by 0 bases and J by 4 bases, with 11 bases left in between. This chain's CDR3 is CASSLTGGVADTQYF. The CDR3 DNA reads as TGTGCCAGCAGCTTAACCGGAGGGGTGGCAGATACGCAGTATTTT. Complete variable domain (other parts from reference TRBV7-3 and TRBJ2-3): GAGVSQTPSNKVTEKGKYVELRCDPISGHTALYWYRQSLGQGPEFLIYFQGTGAADDSGLPNDRFFAVRPEGSVSTLKIQRTERGDSAVYLCASSLTGGVADTQYFGPGTRLTVL.

The rearrangement uses TRBV2 and TRBJ2-3; D gene unclear. The V gene lost 0 bases and the J gene lost 4 bases, with 5 bases spanning the gap. The CDR3 is 13 amino acids. CDR1 is SNHLY and CDR2 is FYNNEI in the germline V gene. The CDR3, as DNA: TGTGCCAGCAGTGAAGCTTTCTCAGATACGCAGTATTTT. It encodes CASSEAFSDTQYF.

This clonotype was counted many times. The chain's CDR3 is CASSQGAGRDTQYF. In DNA, the CDR3 is TGTGCCAGCAGCCAGGGGGCGGGGCGGGATACGCAGTATTTT. The rearrangement uses TRBV7-2 and TRBJ2-3; the match to TRBD1 covers 8 bases. J was trimmed by 6 bases and V by 5 bases; bases with no gene match: 7. The V gene's germline CDR1 is SGHTA and CDR2 FQGNSA. CDR3 length: 14 amino acids.

The CDR3 loop reads CASSPRTGRYEQYF. CDR3 nucleotide sequence: TGTGCCAGCAGTCCACGGACAGGGCGGTACGAGCAGTACTTC. V and J are TRBV6-5 and TRBJ2-7; 8 bases are shared with TRBD1. Germline V gene data show CDR1 as MNHEY and CDR2 as SVGAGI. CDR3 length equals 14 residues. V was clipped by 5 bases and J by 4 bases; unmatched bases: 7.

At least ten counts were recorded for this clonotype. V gene TRBV6-2 or TRBV6-3 combines with J gene TRBJ2-1; 7 bases are a match to TRBD2. The CDR3 is 11 amino acids. Losses at the gene ends were 5 bases for V and 14 bases for J; bases not matched to a gene: 6. Germline V lookup: CDR1 MNHEY, CDR2 SVGEGT. The CDR3 sequence is CASSSGVDEFF. The CDR3 DNA is TGTGCCAGCAGTAGCGGGGTTGATGAGTTCTTC.

V usage is TRBV20-1 and J usage is TRBJ2-3; possibly TRBD1 for D (5 bases). CDR1 and CDR2 from the germline V gene are DFQATT and SNEGSKA (reference sequence). Trimming took off 5 bases at V and 1 base at J, with 10 bases between the two ends. This CDR3 is built from 13 residues. In DNA form, the CDR3 reads TGCAGTGCTCGAATGACAGGCACAGATACGCAGTATTTT. It codes for CSARMTGTDTQYF.

This clonotype was observed many times. The gene calls are TRBV12-3 or TRBV12-4 and TRBJ1-1; 9 bases align to TRBD1. The CDR3 length is 16 residues. Germline trimming cut 6 bases from V and 5 bases from J; bases unmatched to any gene: 13. CDR3 sequence (DNA): TGTGCCAGCAGGCCTAGGGGGGGACAGGGAGGAACTGAAGCTTTCTTT. This translates into CASRPRGGQGGTEAFF.

With regard to this clonotype: Being one base from a much bigger clone, this may be a read error. CDR3 protein: CSYRSKAGETQYF. The CDR3, as DNA: TGCAGCTACCGCAGTAAGGCGGGGGAGACCCAGTACTTC. The V and J genes are TRBV29-1 and TRBJ2-5, with D perhaps matching TRBD2 (6 bases). Germline assignment: CDR1 SQVTM and CDR2 ANQGSEA. CDR3 length equals 13 residues. V was cut by 8 bases and J by 5 bases, with 18 bases left in between. Full variable domain (rest looked up from reference TRBV29-1 and TRBJ2-5): SAVISQKPSRDICQRGTSLTIQCQVDSQVTMMFWYRQQPGQSLTLIATANQGSEATYESGFVIDKFPISRPNLTFSTLTVSNMSPEDSSIYLCSYRSKAGETQYFGPGTRLLVL.

The chain has TRBV5-1 and TRBJ1-2; maybe TRBD1 (6 bases). Trimming left V 4 bases short and J 4 bases short, with 11 bases between. The CDR3 consists of 13 residues. CDR1 is SGHRS and CDR2 is YFSETQ in the germline V gene. CDR3 sequence reads: CASSHTDSYGYTF. For the CDR3, the DNA is TGCGCCAGCAGCCATACGGACAGCTATGGCTACACCTTC.

This clonotype showed up many times. This chain joins TRBV25-1 and TRBJ1-5; D call uncertain. The germline V gene encodes CDR1 MGHDK and CDR2 SYGVNS. The CDR3 sequence is 13 residues long. V gave up 5 bases and J gave up 7 bases, with 12 bases separating them. The CDR3: CASSPPGGQPQHF. CDR3 in DNA: TGTGCCAGCAGTCCCCCGGGAGGGCAGCCCCAGCATTTT. Full variable domain (outside the CDR3, taken from reference TRBV25-1 and TRBJ1-5): EADIYQTPRYLVIGTGKKITLECSQTMGHDKMYWYQQDPGMELHLIHYSYGVNSTEKGDLSSESTVSRIRTEHFPLTLESARPSHTSQYLCASSPPGGQPQHFGDGTRLSIL.

This clonotype was counted at least ten times. V usage is TRBV4-1 and J usage is TRBJ1-1, with D tentatively TRBD1 (6 bases). This CDR3 region has 19 residues. V was cut by 0 bases and J by 2 bases, with 22 bases left in between. CDR1 is MGHRA, CDR2 YSYEKL, per germline. As DNA, the CDR3 is TGCGCCAGCAGCCAAGAACAGTTTTTGGTGCAGGGGCGTAACACTGAAGCTTTCTTT. Translated: CASSQEQFLVQGRNTEAFF.

This clonotype was detected ten times or more. This chain uses TRBV5-1 with TRBJ2-7; D not resolved. The CDR3 loop spans 14 amino acids. The germline V gene has CDR1 SGHRS and CDR2 YFSETQ. Trimming pared 0 bases from V and 4 bases from J, leaving 11 bases between. Here the CDR3 reads CASSLGWVGYEQYF. CDR3 bases: TGCGCCAGCAGCTTGGGATGGGTCGGGTACGAGCAGTACTTC.

J is TRBJ2-1 and V is TRBV6-2 or TRBV6-3, with D perhaps being TRBD1 or TRBD2 (6 bases each). The CDR3 has 16 amino acids. The V end lost 6 bases, the J end lost 3 bases, and 18 bases lay between the germline ends. Germline assignment: CDR1 MNHEY and CDR2 SVGEGT. The CDR3 nucleotides read TGTGCCAGCAGCCGTCCCCCCGGGGGCGTCTACAATGAGCAGTTCTTC. Encoded protein: CASSRPPGGVYNEQFF.

The rearrangement joins TRBV2 to TRBJ2-3; D not certain. In germline, CDR1 is SNHLY, CDR2 FYNNEI. CDR3 size: 14 residues. V was shortened by 0 bases and J by 3 bases, with 7 bases between the two germline ends. This CDR3 is CASSEASFTDTQYF. The CDR3 DNA sequence: TGTGCCAGCAGTGAAGCTAGCTTTACAGATACGCAGTATTTT.

The sample holds a few counts of this clonotype. The rearrangement joins TRBV2 to TRBJ2-2, with D perhaps assigned TRBD1 or TRBD2 (5 bases each). Trimming pared 9 bases from V and 6 bases from J, leaving 17 bases between. Per the germline V gene, CDR1 is SNHLY and CDR2 is FYNNEI. The CDR3 length is 14 residues. In DNA, the CDR3 is TGTGCCAGTACGGGGCTAGCAAGGGCCGGGGAGCTGTTTTTT. Its translation: CASTGLARAGELFF.

The rearrangement joins TRBV6-5 to TRBJ2-1; 12 bases match TRBD2. The CDR3 covers 15 residues. Germline loops: CDR1 MNHEY, CDR2 SVGAGI. Trimming cost V 7 bases and J 7 bases; bases outside gene matches: 8. The CDR3 sequence is CASTRLAGDGNEQFF. The CDR3 DNA reads as TGTGCCAGCACCCGACTAGCGGGGGACGGGAATGAGCAGTTCTTC.

This clonotype came up a few times. This chain uses TRBV12-3 or TRBV12-4 with TRBJ1-1; TRBD1 might be the D (6 bases). Between the trimmed V and J ends, which lost 7 bases and 8 bases, there was a span of 17 bases. The length of the CDR3 is 13 residues. CDR3 bases: TGTGCCAGCACTCTCTCGGGGGCGGGGGAAGCTTTCTTT. Protein: CASTLSGAGEAFF.

This clonotype occurred a few times. J is TRBJ1-6 and V is TRBV28; no definite D call. Germline V gives CDR1 MDHEN, CDR2 SYDVKM. The CDR3 length is 12 residues. V was shortened by 4 bases and J by 5 bases, with 3 bases between the two germline ends. CDR3 in amino acids: CASSYNNSPLHF. The CDR3, as DNA: TGTGCCAGCAGTTATAATAATTCACCCCTCCACTTT.

This clonotype has only a few counts. The rearrangement uses TRBV11-3 and TRBJ2-2, with D unclear. Trimming removed 5 bases from V and 7 bases from J, with 14 bases in between. The CDR3 contains 14 residues. CDR1 SGHNT and CDR2 YENEEA come from the germline V gene. Written as DNA, the CDR3 is TGTGCCAGCAGCCTGACTCTAGGCGGCGGGGAGCTGTTTTTT. This encodes CASSLTLGGGELFF.

This clonotype was seen many times. The chain employs TRBV11-2 and TRBJ2-1; 10 positions match TRBD2. This CDR3 has 15 residues. Germline CDR1 reads SGHAT; CDR2 reads FQNNGV. J lost 5 bases, V lost 8 bases, and 9 bases had no gene match. CDR3: CASRSSGRGNNEQFF. DNA of the CDR3: TGTGCCAGCCGGTCTAGCGGGAGAGGGAACAATGAGCAGTTCTTC. Full variable domain (missing parts from reference TRBV11-2 and TRBJ2-1): EAGVAQSPRYKIIEKRQSVAFWCNPISGHATLYWYQQILGQGPKLLIQFQNNGVVDDSQLPKDRFSAERLKGVDSTLKIQPAKLEDSAVYLCASRSSGRGNNEQFFGPGTRLTVL.

V is TRBV6-5 and J is TRBJ1-1; 11 bases agree with TRBD1. CDR1 is MNHEY, CDR2 SVGAGI, per germline. The CDR3 consists of 14 residues. The V segment lost 6 bases and the J segment 4 bases; nucleotides outside the gene matches: 4. Here the CDR3 DNA reads TGTGCCAGCAGCGGACAGGGGGCTGGCACTGAAGCTTTCTTT. This encodes CASSGQGAGTEAFF.

In its sample, this clonotype was seen many times. The genes are TRBV5-1 and TRBJ2-1; D remains unclear. Trimming took off 0 bases at V and 1 base at J, with 5 bases between the two ends. CDR3 length equals 14 residues. Germline CDR1 reads SGHRS; CDR2 reads YFSETQ. The CDR3 loop reads CASSLDLSYNEQFF. CDR3 in DNA: TGCGCCAGCAGCTTGGATCTGTCCTACAATGAGCAGTTCTTC.

This clonotype was counted a few times. This chain uses TRBV20-1 with TRBJ1-1; D is undetermined. CDR1 and CDR2 from the germline V gene are DFQATT and SNEGSKA (reference sequence). V was clipped by 0 bases and J by 1 base, with 6 bases between them. The CDR3 loop spans 13 amino acids. CDR3 in amino acids: CSARDPRNTEAFF. DNA for the CDR3: TGCAGTGCTAGAGACCCGAGGAACACTGAAGCTTTCTTT.